What follows are 24 T cell receptor beta chains derived from one specimen sequenced in a study of T-cell reconstitution after alpha-beta-depleted transplantation in children. It was with unique molecular identifiers that the TCRbeta library was prepared. TCRdb recomputed calls from the PCR reads with MiXCR, one row per CDR3 protein. The table records about 230,000 distinct CDR3 sequences, approximately 11% of them present only once. This specimen was PBMCs, taken before TCRalphabeta/CD19-depleted stem cell transplant. These TCRs come from a child under two years old with acute myeloid leukemia, due to receive a stem cell transplant.

This clonotype came up many times. This chain connects TRBV5-1 to TRBJ2-3; 7 positions match TRBD1. The length of the CDR3 is 14 residues. V was pared by 4 bases and J by 4 bases, with 6 bases of the junction left unmatched. Per germline, CDR1 SGHRS and CDR2 YFSETQ. The CDR3 protein is CASSLWTGADTQYF. The CDR3 DNA follows: TGCGCCAGCAGCCTGTGGACAGGTGCAGATACGCAGTATTTT.

This clonotype has at least ten counts. This sequence joins TRBV3-1 and TRBJ2-1; maybe TRBD2 (5 bases). Deletions cut 6 bases from V and 3 bases from J, with 15 bases between. Germline V gene data show CDR1 as LGHDT and CDR2 as YNNKEL (reference sequence). The CDR3 consists of 15 residues. The CDR3 DNA reads as TGTGCCAGCAGTCGTCTCTCGGGGAGCTACAATGAGCAGTTCTTC. Translated, it gives CASSRLSGSYNEQFF.

The chain recombines TRBV20-1 with TRBJ2-7; TRBD2 is a possible D gene (5 bases). The CDR3 sequence is 16 residues long. Germline lookup yields CDR1 DFQATT and CDR2 SNEGSKA (reference sequence). As DNA, the CDR3 is TGCTGTACTAGAGATTCCCTAGGACCCAGGATCTCCGAGCAGTACTTC. Its translation: CCTRDSLGPRISEQYF.

The V and J genes are TRBV12-3 or TRBV12-4 and TRBJ2-3; perhaps TRBD1 as D (5 bases). Trimming stripped 5 bases from V and 4 bases from J, with 13 bases between. This CDR3 has 14 residues. The CDR3 DNA reads TGTGCCAGCAGTCCCCCCACAGGACCAGATACGCAGTATTTT. Residues: CASSPPTGPDTQYF.

This clonotype was recorded many times. The V and J genes are TRBV9 and TRBJ2-1; unclear D gene. The CDR3 has 12 amino acids. V was cut by 4 bases and J by 8 bases, with 10 bases left in between. Germline V gene data show CDR1 as SGDLS and CDR2 as YYNGEE. DNA for the CDR3: TGTGCCAGCAGCCCGACCTTCTATGAGCAGTTCTTC. Protein: CASSPTFYEQFF.

This clonotype occurred many times. This sequence joins TRBV20-1 and TRBJ2-2; 7 positions agree with TRBD1. This CDR3 spans 16 amino acids. V was pared by 4 bases and J by 7 bases, with 15 bases of the junction left unmatched. CDR1 DFQATT and CDR2 SNEGSKA come from the germline V gene (reference sequence). The CDR3 spells CSANFRGQSTGGELFF. The CDR3 bases are TGCAGTGCTAATTTCCGGGGACAGAGCACGGGCGGGGAGCTGTTTTTT.

This clonotype occurred many times. The V and J genes are TRBV6-5 and TRBJ2-7; 11 positions match TRBD2. The CDR3 has 15 residues. Trimming took 2 bases from V and 7 from J; bases not matched to a gene: 7. CDR1 and CDR2 (germline): MNHEY, SVGAGI. The CDR3 DNA follows: TGTGCCAGCAGTTACGGGACTAGCGGAGGGGAGGAGCAGTACTTC. Protein sequence: CASSYGTSGGEEQYF.

This clonotype showed up many times. The chain recombines TRBV18 with TRBJ2-1; D may be TRBD2 (5 bases). V gave up 2 bases and J gave up 3 bases, with 11 bases separating them. The CDR3 totals 15 residues. Germline V gene sequence: CDR1 KGHSH, CDR2 LQKENI. Here the CDR3 reads CASSPDGVSYNEQFF. CDR3 nucleotide sequence: TGTGCCAGCTCACCAGACGGGGTCAGCTACAATGAGCAGTTCTTC.

The chain recombines TRBV20-1 with TRBJ2-1; possibly TRBD2 for D (5 bases). V lost 5 bases, J lost 1 base, and 12 bases lay in between. The germline V gene encodes CDR1 DFQATT and CDR2 SNEGSKA (reference sequence). The CDR3 loop spans 14 amino acids. CDR3 in amino acids: CSARGSASYNEQFF. CDR3 DNA: TGCAGTGCTCGAGGGTCAGCATCCTACAATGAGCAGTTCTTC.

In this sample, this clonotype turned up many times. The chain joins TRBV29-1 to TRBJ2-2; D uncertain. Per the germline V gene, CDR1 is SQVTM and CDR2 is ANQGSEA. Trimming left V 4 bases short and J 0 bases short, with 6 bases between. The CDR3 loop spans 13 amino acids. In nucleotides, the CDR3 is TGCAGCGTTGCCATTACGAACACCGGGGAGCTGTTTTTT. The encoded protein is CSVAITNTGELFF.

This clonotype has a count of ten or more. The chain carries TRBV20-1 and TRBJ2-7; 10 nucleotides agree with TRBD2. Losses at the gene ends were 4 bases for V and 0 bases for J; bases not matched to a gene: 0. Germline lookup yields CDR1 DFQATT and CDR2 SNEGSKA (reference sequence). This CDR3 region has 13 residues. CDR3 loop: CSATSGSSYEQYF. In DNA, the CDR3 is TGCAGTGCTACTAGCGGGAGCTCCTACGAGCAGTACTTC.

This clonotype has at least ten counts. V usage is TRBV11-2 and J usage is TRBJ2-7, with 9 bases that match TRBD2. The V gene end was trimmed by 5 bases and the J gene end by 1 base; junction bases not matched to a gene: 9. Germline CDR1 and CDR2: SGHAT and FQNNGV. This CDR3 contains 16 residues. This CDR3 reads CASSRGSSGASYEQYF. In DNA form, the CDR3 reads TGTGCCAGCAGCCGTGGGTCTAGCGGGGCTTCCTACGAGCAGTACTTC.

A few counts support this clonotype. V and J are TRBV6-6 and TRBJ1-2; no reliable D call. The CDR3 is 13 amino acids. CDR1 and CDR2 from the germline V gene are MNHNY and SVGAGI (reference sequence). The V and J ends lost 7 bases and 5 bases respectively, with 14 bases between them. CDR3: CASTPRTDYGYTF. The CDR3 bases are TGTGCCAGCACCCCCAGAACGGATTATGGCTACACCTTC.

The chain links TRBV6-1 to TRBJ2-1, with D possibly called TRBD1 or TRBD2 (5 bases each). V was trimmed by 7 bases and J by 0 bases, leaving 16 bases between them. From germline, CDR1 is MNHNS and CDR2 SASEGT. This CDR3 has 16 amino acids. CDR3 loop: CASTSGTKSSYNEQFF. The CDR3 DNA follows: TGTGCCAGCACCTCCGGGACCAAAAGCTCCTACAATGAGCAGTTCTTC.

This clonotype showed up many times. The rearrangement uses TRBV20-1 and TRBJ2-7, with a tentative D call TRBD2 (6 bases). Germline CDR1 DFQATT, CDR2 SNEGSKA (reference sequence). The CDR3 spans 14 residues. Trimming cost V 0 bases and J 3 bases, with 12 bases left between them. DNA of the CDR3: TGCAGTGCTAGAGAGCGGGGCCGGATCTACGAGCAGTACTTC. Translated, it gives CSARERGRIYEQYF.

This clonotype was detected many times. The chain recombines TRBV5-1 with TRBJ1-2, with 7 bases aligning to TRBD1. The CDR3 is 13 amino acids. The germline V gene encodes CDR1 SGHRS and CDR2 YFSETQ. V shed 4 bases and J 8 bases; nucleotides not matched to a gene: 8. CDR3 loop: CASSQGQLGGYTF. The CDR3 nucleotides are TGCGCCAGCAGCCAGGGACAGCTGGGGGGCTACACCTTC.

This clonotype was detected a few times. The chain is built from TRBV9 and TRBJ2-7; 8 bases map to TRBD1. Losses at the gene ends were 0 bases for V and 3 bases for J; bases not matched to a gene: 5. Germline V gene data show CDR1 as SGDLS and CDR2 as YYNGEE. There are 15 residues in the CDR3. CDR3 sequence: CASSVATGVFYEQYF. The DNA for the CDR3 is TGTGCCAGCAGCGTAGCGACAGGGGTCTTCTACGAGCAGTACTTC.

This clonotype occurred many times. The chain recombines TRBV7-9 with TRBJ2-5; maybe TRBD1 (6 bases). The germline gives CDR1 SEHNR, CDR2 FQNEAQ (reference sequence). The V gene lost 1 base and the J gene lost 1 base, with 10 bases spanning the gap. The CDR3 covers 15 residues. In DNA, the CDR3 is TGTGCCAGCAGCTTAGAGGGACACATCCAAGAGACCCAGTACTTC. Translation: CASSLEGHIQETQYF.

The table lists this clonotype with many counts. The chain carries TRBV12-3 or TRBV12-4 and TRBJ1-5; D remains unclear. The CDR3 is made up of 14 amino acids. V lost 7 bases, J lost 3 bases, and 13 bases lay in between. CDR3 amino acids: CASMVAGDNQPQHF. Here the CDR3 DNA reads TGTGCCAGCATGGTTGCCGGGGACAATCAGCCCCAGCATTTT.

This clonotype was seen at least ten times. The chain couples TRBV20-1 to TRBJ1-2; D unclear. CDR1 and CDR2 (germline): DFQATT, SNEGSKA (reference sequence). This CDR3 comprises 13 residues. V shed 0 bases and J shed 8 bases, with 13 bases lying between them. CDR3 coding DNA: TGCAGTGCTAGAGATCAGGCAGGCTGGGGCTACACCTTC. It codes for CSARDQAGWGYTF.

This clonotype was counted at least ten times. This rearrangement joins TRBV20-1 to TRBJ1-5; the D is unclear. This CDR3 spans 12 amino acids. Trimming stripped 5 bases from V and 2 bases from J, with 7 bases between. Germline V gives CDR1 DFQATT, CDR2 SNEGSKA (reference sequence). The CDR3 protein is CSAVAGNQPQHF. The DNA of the CDR3 is TGCAGTGCTGTAGCTGGCAATCAGCCCCAGCATTTT.

Only one count was recorded for this clonotype. A much larger clone differs from this one at a single base, so this may be a read error. This chain joins TRBV3-1 and TRBJ1-1, with a tentative D call TRBD1 (5 bases). The germline V gene has CDR1 LGHDT and CDR2 YNNKEL (reference sequence). The CDR3 is 13 residues long. The DNA of the CDR3 is TGTGTCAGCAGCCCCAGGGTTGGCACTGAAGCTTTCTTT. Amino acid sequence: CVSSPRVGTEAFF.

The chain uses TRBV18 and TRBJ2-7; D might be TRBD2 (6 bases). Looked up from germline, CDR1 is KGHSH and CDR2 is LQKENI. V gave up 3 bases and J gave up 4 bases, with 16 bases separating them. There are 15 residues in the CDR3. The CDR3 sequence: CASSPQEGTRYEQYF. Here the CDR3 DNA reads TGTGCCAGCTCACCCCAGGAGGGGACCCGATACGAGCAGTACTTC.

The sample holds many counts of this clonotype. The chain couples TRBV4-1 to TRBJ2-6; 7 bases line up with TRBD1. Germline V lookup: CDR1 MGHRA, CDR2 YSYEKL. V dropped 3 bases and J dropped 12; count of bases not matched to a gene: 8. This CDR3 spans 14 amino acids. The CDR3 sequence: CASSHGDREIVLTF. As DNA, the CDR3 is TGCGCCAGCAGCCACGGTGACAGGGAGATCGTCCTGACTTTC.